The 2 T cell receptor beta chains below come from one sample, sequenced in a study of blood T cell repertoires in COVID-19. TCRdb keeps only in-frame clones here, not all; method: immunoSEQ multiplex PCR. The top ten hold about 16% of the sample, which has 65,000 to 100,000 clones, approximately 80% seen once. Sample: peripheral blood. These receptor sequences come from a woman of 80 years or more with acute or convalescent COVID-19.

The rearrangement uses TRBV19 and TRBJ1-1; TRBD1 aligns across 8 bases. The CDR3 runs 17 residues. Germline loops: CDR1 LNHDA, CDR2 SQIVND (reference sequence). V lost 6 bases, J lost 6 bases, and 18 bases stayed unmatched. The CDR3 sequence is CASSPSGQGVGVAEAFF. CDR3 coding DNA: TGTGCCAGTAGCCCCTCCGGACAGGGAGTTGGTGTCGCTGAAGCTTTCTTT.

The genes are TRBV6-1 and TRBJ1-2, with no clear D. V was cut by 2 bases and J by 0 bases, with 4 bases left in between. The CDR3 consists of 13 residues. Per the germline V gene, CDR1 is MNHNS and CDR2 is SASEGT. Written as DNA, the CDR3 is TGTGCCAGCAGTGAAACAGCTAACTATGGCTACACCTTC. Protein: CASSETANYGYTF.